This T cell receptor beta chain came from a study of T cell responses to AZD1222 COVID-19 vaccine (dated by TCRdb to 2020 to 2023). Regarding the study in general: AZD1222 recipients whose second dose came at about 4 weeks and those whose second dose came at about 12 weeks were combined into one group, since spike-specific TCR depth and breadth did not differ between the two schedules. Enrollment into the trials was organized by age into subgroups of 18-55, 56-69 and 70-plus years, and those subgroups contained roughly 150, 30 and 60 TCR-sequenced participants, respectively. A total of approximately 240 trial participants underwent TCR sequencing, of whom roughly 210 had received two doses of AZD1222 and 26 had received two doses of the MenACWY control vaccine.

The CDR3 regions of human TCRbeta chains were analyzed by immunosequencing. In the original analysis: Repertoire TCRs were matched against a reference library of SARS-CoV-2-specific TCRs generated with the MIRA antigen-specificity platform. Breadth meant the fraction of unique TCRs that were SARS-CoV-2-associated, whereas depth meant the fraction of total T cells that were SARS-CoV-2-associated. Each spike-specific TCR was assigned to its reactive spike region and to a CD4 or CD8 class using the MIRA data. Log10-transformed breadth and depth values were compared by one-way ANOVA with Sidak's multiple comparisons tests. Held by TCRdb, this immuneACCESS table contains in-frame sequences only and omits some clones. Under half of the omission traces to an unresolved V gene where checked; the cause of the rest is unknown. V and J calls and clone size come straight from that table; D and trimming were deduced from the DNA. The sample table lists about 110,000 clones, less than 90% of them with a count of one. 1.6% of the sample is held by the ten biggest clonotypes.

Reading from cysteine to phenylalanine, the CDR3 counts 14 amino acids. Here the CDR3 DNA is all that survives: 42 bases in frame from base 1. Cut back by 1 base and 1 base, the V and J ends lie 4 bases apart. Based on the germline V gene, the CDR1 and CDR2 sequences are MGHRA and YSYEKL. The sample's time point label, decoded: baseline before first vaccination. Vaccinee samples were obtained from the UK trials COV001 and COV002, which included a single-blind randomized controlled phase 2/3 trial of AZD1222 (ChAdOx1 nCoV-19) in healthy adults. For TCRbeta chain sequencing, PBMC samples from trial participants were taken at day 0 and at day 28 after the second dose. Regarding this clone: Its antigen remains unidentified. The sample holds no much larger clone one base away, and base qualities are not on file. The sample holds other DNA sequences that translate to the same CDR3.

The research as a whole found: No day 14 peak-response samples were available, so repertoires were characterized only after the peak T cell response. Only a handful of AZD1222 recipients were SARS-CoV-2 seropositive at baseline, limiting conclusions about previously exposed vaccinees. The whole spike protein was spanned by vaccine-associated CD4 TCRs, and dominant responses were seen in regions 160-218 and 743-854. Reportedly, almost half of the unique spike-specific TCRs recognized epitopes lying outside the regions that are mutated in the B.1.351 and B.1.1.7 variants. The 56-69-year group was small, and its depth increase did not reach significance, likely because of low power. After two AZD1222 doses, both the breadth and the depth of spike-specific TCRs were significantly higher than at day 0 and than in MenACWY recipients. Most participants were white British and females outnumbered males, and the authors suggested that clonal diversity may have been underestimated.

The sample here was peripheral blood, taken on day 0 of AZD1222 vaccination. This receptor chain uses TRBV4-1 and TRBJ2-2; the D segment cannot be called with confidence. This clonotype was obtained from an adult in good health. The CDR3 amino acid sequence is: CASSQGQNTGELFF. The DNA sequence is as follows: TGCGCCAGCAGCCAAGGACAGAACACCGGGGAGCTGTTTTTT.